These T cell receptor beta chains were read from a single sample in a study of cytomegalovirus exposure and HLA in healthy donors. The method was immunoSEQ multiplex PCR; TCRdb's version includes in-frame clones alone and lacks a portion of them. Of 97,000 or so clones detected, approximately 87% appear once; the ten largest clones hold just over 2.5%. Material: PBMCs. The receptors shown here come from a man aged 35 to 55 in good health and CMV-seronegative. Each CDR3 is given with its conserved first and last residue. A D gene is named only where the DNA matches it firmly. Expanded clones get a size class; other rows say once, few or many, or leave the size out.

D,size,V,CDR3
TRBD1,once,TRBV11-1,CASSTGTGNLDYGYTF
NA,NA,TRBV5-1,CASSLQGLLTGTPNTGELFF
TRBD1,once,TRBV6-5,CASRPSGQGIQYF
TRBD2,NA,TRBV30,CAWDPTGTSGSIDFYEQYF
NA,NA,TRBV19,CASSYGRGGTDTQYF
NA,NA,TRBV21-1,CASSKTQRGGQKNTGELFF
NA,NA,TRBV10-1,CASQRGISETQYF
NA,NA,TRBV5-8,CASSSVEEKETQYF
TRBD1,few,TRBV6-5,CASSYGQVNTEAFF
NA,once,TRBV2,CASSSDRISSYEQYF
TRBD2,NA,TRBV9,CASSFRGTSGVHDEQFF
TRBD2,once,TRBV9,CASSAVAGTNTGELFF
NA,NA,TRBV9,CASSERGGLMNEQFF
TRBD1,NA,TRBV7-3,CASRLGTTGKDTEAFF
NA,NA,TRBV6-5,CASNRVDNEQFF
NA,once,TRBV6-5,CASSRGTGTDTQYF
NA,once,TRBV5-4,CASSLETDPNYGYTF
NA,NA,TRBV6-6,CASSSWGLKNTEAFF
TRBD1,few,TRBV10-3,CAIRTDRGGGELFF
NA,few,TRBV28,CASYGIAGIYEQYF
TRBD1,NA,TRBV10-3,CAISEWGQGTDTQYF
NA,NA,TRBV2,CASSDRDWNTDTQYF
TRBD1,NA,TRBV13,CASSNGTAINTEAFF
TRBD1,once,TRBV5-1,CASGTGSANTEAFF
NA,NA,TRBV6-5,CASSYSGGFGMTYTF
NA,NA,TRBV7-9,CASSLQQGRDEQFF
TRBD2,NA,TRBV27,CASSPERGSGLYEQYF
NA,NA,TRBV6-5,CASSYSGQFGYGYTF
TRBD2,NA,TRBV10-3,CAISEGSGGVNTGELFF
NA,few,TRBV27,CASSPYSDQETQYF
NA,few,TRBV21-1,CASSKGAGTLTNSPLHF
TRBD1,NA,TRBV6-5,CASRTGGSQPQHF
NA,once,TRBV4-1,CASSQDLTGKETQYF
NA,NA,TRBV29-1,CSVEGGPDYGYTF
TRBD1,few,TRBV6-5,CASSYQGADKNQPQHF
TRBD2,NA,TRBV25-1,CASSDPSGVSGELFF
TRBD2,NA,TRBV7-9,CASTQAGGKETQYF
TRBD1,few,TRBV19,CASSPRDRVAFF
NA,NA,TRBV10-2,CASSESSGTMNTEAFF
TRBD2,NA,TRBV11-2,CASSPRTSGRFYNEQFF
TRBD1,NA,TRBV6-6,CASSHPTGKPEKLFF
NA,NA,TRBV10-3,CASLPVLEGSPLHF
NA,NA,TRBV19,CASSTGFPNNEQFF
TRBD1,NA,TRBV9,CASSTGTGGAEQYF
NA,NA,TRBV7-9,CASSLGTEAFF
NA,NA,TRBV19,CATTGIRTEAFF
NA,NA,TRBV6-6,CASSYSRTEGSYEQYF
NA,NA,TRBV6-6,CASSYASNEKLFF
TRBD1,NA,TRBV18,CASSPPGTGEFSEAFF
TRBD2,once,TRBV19,CATRGGRLAGGRVKTGELFF